These 20 T cell receptor beta chains were all obtained from the same sample, sequenced in a study of blood T cell repertoires in COVID-19. Sequencing used immunoSEQ multiplex PCR; TCRdb keeps in-frame clones, though not all of them. This sample carries 300,000 or so clones, over 80% of them seen once, and the ten largest clones take approximately 4.1%. The sequenced material came from peripheral blood. The receptors stem from a woman aged 45-65 years with active or convalescent COVID-19.

V usage is TRBV29-1 and J usage is TRBJ2-3; TRBD2 agrees at 9 bases. With 1 base clipped from V and 3 bases from J, the junction kept 17 bases outside the gene matches. The germline V gene has CDR1 SQVTM and CDR2 ANQGSEA. The CDR3 has 19 residues. In nucleotides, the CDR3 is TGCAGCGTTGAAGTCGGAGCGGGAGGTCCCCTTGGCGTAACAGATACGCAGTATTTT. Translation gives CSVEVGAGGPLGVTDTQYF.

This chain joins TRBV4-1 and TRBJ1-1; tentatively, D is TRBD1 (6 bases). The V gene lost 6 bases and the J gene lost 5 bases, with 19 bases spanning the gap. The CDR3 is 15 amino acids. Germline lookup yields CDR1 MGHRA and CDR2 YSYEKL. The CDR3 spells CASRPTPGASTEAFF. CDR3 sequence (DNA): TGCGCCAGCAGGCCAACCCCAGGGGCGAGTACTGAAGCTTTCTTT.

This chain links TRBV25-1 with TRBJ2-2; the D gene is possibly TRBD1 (6 bases). The CDR3 sequence is 15 residues long. The V gene's germline CDR1 is MGHDK and CDR2 SYGVNS. V was cut by 3 bases and J by 1 base, with 9 bases left in between. The DNA for the CDR3 is TGTGCCAGCAGTGACCTGGACAGGAACACCGGGGAGCTGTTTTTT. Amino acids: CASSDLDRNTGELFF.

J is TRBJ1-2 and V is TRBV10-3; D remains unclear. There are 15 residues in the CDR3. Germline V gene lookup returns CDR1 ENHRY and CDR2 SYGVKD. Trimming left V 3 bases short and J 2 bases short, with 13 bases between. CDR3 amino acids: CAISDSGGLNYGYTF. The CDR3 DNA sequence: TGTGCCATCAGTGATTCGGGCGGACTAAACTATGGCTACACCTTC.

This sequence joins TRBV28 and TRBJ1-1; TRBD1 agrees at 8 bases. V trimming: 5 bases; J trimming: 3 bases; junction bases outside the gene matches: 5. This CDR3 has 14 residues. Per germline, CDR1 MDHEN and CDR2 SYDVKM. CDR3 nucleotides: TGTGCCAGCAGTATAGGGACAGGTTACACTGAAGCTTTCTTT. Its protein product is CASSIGTGYTEAFF.

The chain employs TRBV5-1 and TRBJ2-7, with a tentative D call TRBD2 (6 bases). The CDR3 runs 16 residues. The germline gives CDR1 SGHRS, CDR2 YFSETQ. V was cut by 0 bases and J by 2 bases, with 15 bases left in between. The CDR3 reads CASSLGVSGSTYEQYF. CDR3 DNA sequence: TGCGCCAGCAGCTTGGGGGTTAGCGGATCGACCTACGAGCAGTACTTC.

The chain carries TRBV6-1 and TRBJ2-5; a possible D gene is TRBD2 (5 bases). The V and J ends lost 3 bases and 2 bases respectively, with 10 bases between them. Germline CDR1 and CDR2: MNHNS and SASEGT. The CDR3 is made up of 14 amino acids. Written as DNA, the CDR3 is TGTGCCAGCAGTGACCGACCGGGACAAGAGACCCAGTACTTC. Protein: CASSDRPGQETQYF.

The chain recombines TRBV19 with TRBJ2-2, with 12 bases aligning to TRBD2. In germline, CDR1 is LNHDA, CDR2 SQIVND (reference sequence). The CDR3 spans 15 residues. J gave up 3 bases and V 9 bases, and 5 bases lay outside the gene matches. The CDR3 DNA reads TGTGCCAGAGGGACTAGCGGGCCTGACACCGGGGAGCTGTTTTTT. Its translation: CARGTSGPDTGELFF. Complete variable domain (other parts from reference TRBV19 and TRBJ2-2): DGGITQSPKYLFRKEGQNVTLSCEQNLNHDAMYWYRQDPGQGLRLIYYSQIVNDFQKGDIAEGYSVSREKKESFPLTVTSAQKNPTAFYLCARGTSGPDTGELFFGEGSRLTVL.

In DNA, the CDR3 is TGTGCCAGCAGCCAAGAGGGGGCCCTAGCGGGCTACAATGAGCAGTTCTTC. Translated: CASSQEGALAGYNEQFF. The rearrangement uses TRBV14 and TRBJ2-1, with TRBD2 matching 8 bases. With V trimmed by 0 bases and J by 3 bases, 7 bases remained unmatched. The CDR3 is 17 amino acids. Germline CDR1 and CDR2: SGHDN and FVKESK.

The DNA for the CDR3 is TGCGCCAGCAGTCGAAGGGACAGGGCCACCTACGAGCAGTACTTC. Residues: CASSRRDRATYEQYF. The chain carries TRBV23-1 and TRBJ2-7; 9 bases are a match to TRBD1. TRBV23-1 is marked as an open reading frame, function uncertain. V was pared by 4 bases and J by 2 bases, with 6 bases of the junction left unmatched. The CDR3 runs to 15 residues.

The chain has TRBV7-6 and TRBJ1-1, with D unresolved. This CDR3 contains 13 residues. Trimming took 3 bases from V and 6 from J, leaving 11 bases between them. Germline V gene lookup returns CDR1 SGHVS and CDR2 FNYEAQ. CDR3 DNA sequence: TGTGCCAGCAGCTTGTACCGAGAAGCTGAAGCTTTCTTT. As protein: CASSLYREAEAFF.

The chain has TRBV29-1 and TRBJ1-1; D may be TRBD1 (6 bases). Looked up from germline, CDR1 is SQVTM and CDR2 is ANQGSEA. The CDR3 is made up of 12 amino acids. Deletions cut 4 bases from V and 4 bases from J, with 10 bases between. For the CDR3, the DNA is TGCAGCGTTGTAGGGGGTGTCACTGAAGCTTTCTTT. Its protein product is CSVVGGVTEAFF. The whole variable domain, remainder taken from reference TRBV29-1 and TRBJ1-1, is SAVISQKPSRDICQRGTSLTIQCQVDSQVTMMFWYRQQPGQSLTLIATANQGSEATYESGFVIDKFPISRPNLTFSTLTVSNMSPEDSSIYLCSVVGGVTEAFFGQGTRLTVV.

The chain is built from TRBV7-9 and TRBJ1-4; D ambiguous. This CDR3 spans 14 amino acids. Trimming pared 3 bases from V and 5 bases from J, leaving 10 bases between. CDR1 is SEHNR, CDR2 FQNEAQ, per germline (reference sequence). The CDR3 sequence: CASSFFDGNEKLFF. The CDR3 DNA reads TGTGCCAGCAGCTTCTTCGACGGGAATGAAAAACTGTTTTTT. The variable domain in full, with the rest retrieved from reference TRBV7-9 and TRBJ1-4, is DTGVSQNPRHKITKRGQNVTFRCDPISEHNRLYWYRQTLGQGPEFLTYFQNEAQLEKSRLLSDRFSAERPKGSFSTLEIQRTEQGDSAMYLCASSFFDGNEKLFFGSGTQLSVL.

This chain connects TRBV7-9 to TRBJ2-3, with TRBD1 matching over 7 bases. Looked up from germline, CDR1 is SEHNR and CDR2 is FQNEAQ (reference sequence). This CDR3 spans 16 amino acids. Trimming took 1 base from V and 3 from J; bases not matched to a gene: 7. DNA of the CDR3: TGTGCCAGCAGCTTAGAGAGGGGGCTGGGGACAGATACGCAGTATTTT. The encoded protein is CASSLERGLGTDTQYF.

The chain recombines TRBV3-1 (or the pseudogene TRBV3-2) with TRBJ2-7; 10 bases align to TRBD2. This CDR3 has 17 amino acids. Germline values: CDR1 LGHDT, CDR2 YNNKEL (reference sequence). J gave up 4 bases and V 2 bases, and 11 bases lay outside the gene matches. The DNA for the CDR3 is TGTGCCAGCAGCCAAAAGGGAACACTAGCGGGGATGTACGAGCAGTACTTC. It codes for CASSQKGTLAGMYEQYF.

The chain recombines TRBV9 with TRBJ2-2; 11 bases are shared with TRBD1. Germline trimming cut 6 bases from V and 6 bases from J; bases unmatched to any gene: 4. This CDR3 is 14 amino acids long. Germline V gene data show CDR1 as SGDLS and CDR2 as YYNGEE. The CDR3 DNA reads TGTGCCAGCACCCCGGACAGGGGGCCCGGGGAGCTGTTTTTT. Its translation is CASTPDRGPGELFF.

V is TRBV3-1 (or the pseudogene TRBV3-2) and J is TRBJ2-2; D might be TRBD2 (6 bases). With 3 bases removed from V and 6 bases from J, the gap between germline ends came to 26 bases. Per germline, CDR1 LGHDT and CDR2 YNNKEL (reference sequence). The CDR3 has 19 amino acids. The CDR3 DNA is TGTGCCAGCAGCCACCCCCTGGGTGGGACGGGAGAAAGGGCCGGGGAGCTGTTTTTT. Encoded protein: CASSHPLGGTGERAGELFF.

The J gene is TRBJ2-7, the V gene TRBV5-1, with D unclear. Germline CDR1 is SGHRS and CDR2 is YFSETQ. This CDR3 spans 14 amino acids. The V end was cut by 0 bases, the J end by 2 bases, with 9 bases between. The CDR3 spells CASSLVPETYEQYF. The CDR3 bases are TGCGCCAGCAGCTTGGTTCCAGAAACCTACGAGCAGTACTTC.

This sequence joins TRBV11-1 and TRBJ2-5; a weak D match, TRBD2 (5 bases). The CDR3 spans 14 residues. V was trimmed by 8 bases and J by 0 bases, leaving 13 bases between them. Germline V lookup: CDR1 SGHAT, CDR2 FQDESV (reference sequence). CDR3 loop: CASRGPGYQETQYF. The CDR3 bases are TGTGCCAGCCGAGGGCCGGGGTACCAAGAGACCCAGTACTTC.

The chain recombines TRBV7-9 with TRBJ2-7; 8 positions match TRBD1. V lost 5 bases, J lost 5 bases, and 11 bases stayed unmatched. Germline-derived CDR1 and CDR2 are SEHNR and FQNEAQ (reference sequence). CDR3 length: 15 amino acids. CDR3 residues: CASSQARDRSNEQYF. The CDR3 region has the DNA TGTGCCAGCAGCCAGGCCCGGGACAGGTCCAACGAGCAGTACTTC.